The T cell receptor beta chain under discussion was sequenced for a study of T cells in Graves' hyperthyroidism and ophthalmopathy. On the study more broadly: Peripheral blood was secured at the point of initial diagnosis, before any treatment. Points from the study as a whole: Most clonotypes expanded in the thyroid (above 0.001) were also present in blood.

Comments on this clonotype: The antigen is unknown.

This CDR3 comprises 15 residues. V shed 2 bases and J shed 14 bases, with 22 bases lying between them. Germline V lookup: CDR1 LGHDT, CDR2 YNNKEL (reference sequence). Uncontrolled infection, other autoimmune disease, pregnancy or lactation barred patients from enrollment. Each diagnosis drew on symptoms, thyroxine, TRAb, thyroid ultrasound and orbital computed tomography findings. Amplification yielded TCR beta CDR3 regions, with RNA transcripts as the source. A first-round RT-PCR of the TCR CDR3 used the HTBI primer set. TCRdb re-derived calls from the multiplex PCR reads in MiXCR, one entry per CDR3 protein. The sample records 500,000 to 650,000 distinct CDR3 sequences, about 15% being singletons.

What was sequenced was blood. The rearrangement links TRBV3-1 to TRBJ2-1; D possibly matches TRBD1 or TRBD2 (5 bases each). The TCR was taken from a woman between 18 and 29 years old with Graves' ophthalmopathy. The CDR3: CASSQSTTNGGREFF. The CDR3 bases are TGTGCCAGCAGCCAATCCACAACTAATGGGGGACGAGAGTTCTTC.